This TCR beta chain is from a study of cytomegalovirus exposure and HLA in healthy donors. Germline V gene data show CDR1 as LGHNA and CDR2 as YNFKEQ. The CDR3 totals 15 residues. V dropped 0 bases and J dropped 3 bases, with 9 bases sitting between them. Primers: 60 Vbeta forward and 13 Jbeta reverse. Sequencing used immunoSEQ multiplex PCR; TCRdb keeps in-frame clones, though not all of them. In all, the sample yields some 150,000 clones. The TCR sequence derives from a woman between 18 and 29 years old in good health and CMV-seronegative. The specimen sequenced was PBMCs. V gene TRBV4-2 combines with J gene TRBJ1-5; D might be TRBD1 (5 bases). The CDR3 DNA reads as TGTGCCAGCAGCCAAGAAAGGGACTCCAATCAGCCCCAGCATTTT. Amino acid sequence: CASSQERDSNQPQHF.